Detailed here is one TCR beta chain. Its antigen is still unknown. CDR1 is SEHNR and CDR2 is FQNEAQ in the germline V gene (reference sequence). After removal of 5 bases from V and 0 bases from J, the junction contained 10 bases not matched to a gene. This CDR3 has 17 residues. The data stem from a study of cytomegalovirus exposure and HLA in healthy donors. Study background: The roughly 100 million unique TCR beta sequences, from about 179 million T cells, were found by an earlier analysis. Findings and caveats of the study: The authors later found TCR association rates varying by HLA locus, with DRB1 most and HLA-C fewest.

Primers for the PCR totalled 60 Vbeta and 13 Jbeta. Data came from immunoSEQ multiplex PCR; TCRdb stores just in-frame clones and leaves some out. The data show 100,000 to 120,000 clones, just over 75% seen once. This TCR was recovered from a man aged 30 to 39 in good health and CMV-seropositive. This chain uses TRBV7-9 with TRBJ1-5, with 7 nucleotides matching TRBD1. The sequenced sample consisted of PBMCs. The CDR3 reads CASSPGTAIYSNQPQHF. The CDR3, as DNA: TGTGCCAGCAGCCCCGGGACAGCGATTTATAGCAATCAGCCCCAGCATTTT.